This TCR beta chain was retrieved from a study of T cell responses to AZD1222 COVID-19 vaccine. Study-level points and caveats: After two AZD1222 doses, spike-specific TCR breadth and depth rose versus day 0.

The protocol was immunoSEQ multiplex PCR, while the TCRdb copy is restricted to in-frame clones and leaves out a portion. The profile shows fewer than 120,000 clones, around 80% of them singletons. This clone came up once. Its antigen is not identified. The sequence came from an adult in good health. Sequencing was performed on peripheral blood, taken on day 0 of AZD1222 vaccination.

CDR3 DNA sequence: TGTGCCAGCAGTTACCTACCCGGTGGAAACACCATATATTTT. The encoded protein is CASSYLPGGNTIYF. The V call is TRBV6-2 or TRBV6-3, the J call TRBJ1-3; D not certain. The CDR3 runs 14 residues. With 2 bases removed from V and 3 bases from J, the gap between germline ends came to 8 bases. In germline, CDR1 is MNHEY, CDR2 SVGEGT.